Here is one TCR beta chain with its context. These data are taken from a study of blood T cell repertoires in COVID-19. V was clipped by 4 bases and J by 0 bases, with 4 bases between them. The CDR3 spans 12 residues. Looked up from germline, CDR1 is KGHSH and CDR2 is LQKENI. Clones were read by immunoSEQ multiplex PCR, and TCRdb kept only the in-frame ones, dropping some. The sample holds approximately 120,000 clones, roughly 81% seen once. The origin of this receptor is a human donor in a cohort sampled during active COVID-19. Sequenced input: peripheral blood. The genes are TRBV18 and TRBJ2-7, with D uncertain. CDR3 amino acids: CASSLSSYEQYF. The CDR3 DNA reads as TGTGCCAGCTCACTGAGCTCCTACGAGCAGTACTTC.